The text below deals with one TCR beta chain. This record comes from a study of memory CD4+ T cells and cytomegalovirus serostatus. The sort gate was single viable CD3+CD4+CD8-CD45RO+ cells for memory CD4+ T cells. Trimming shortened V by 2 bases and J by 2 bases, and 10 bases separated the two germline ends. This CDR3 is 14 amino acids long. In germline, CDR1 is MDHEN, CDR2 SYDVKM. Sequencing used immunoSEQ multiplex PCR; TCRdb keeps in-frame clones, though not all of them. The sample carries tens of thousands of clones, roughly 80% recorded once. The rearrangement uses TRBV28 and TRBJ2-7; D unresolved. This receptor was identified in an adult in good health and CMV-seronegative. Sequencing was performed on memory CD4+ T cells from blood. Here the CDR3 reads CASSLAQTPYEQYF. CDR3 DNA sequence: TGTGCCAGCAGTTTAGCCCAAACTCCCTACGAGCAGTACTTC.